Shown below are 14 T cell receptor beta chains from a single sample sequenced in a study of early T cells in non-severe SARS-CoV-2 infection. MiXCR, applied by TCRdb to the 5' RACE reads, yields one record per CDR3 protein. The table lists 60,000 to 70,000 distinct CDR3 sequences, over 4.5% of them singletons. Sample: whole blood. These receptors came from an adult who was a healthcare worker with PCR-confirmed SARS-CoV-2 infection or an uninfected control (not recorded which).

The chain uses TRBV27 and TRBJ1-2; 9 bases align to TRBD1. The germline CDR1 and CDR2 sequences are MNHEY and SMNVEV (reference sequence). The length of the CDR3 is 17 residues. Trimming removed 0 bases from V and 8 bases from J; junction bases left unmatched: 13. The CDR3: CASSLSAAGDRVDGYTF. CDR3 bases: TGTGCCAGCAGTTTATCGGCAGCCGGGGACAGGGTAGACGGCTACACCTTC.

This clonotype appeared a few times. The gene calls are TRBV2 and TRBJ1-4; 7 nucleotides agree with TRBD1. Losses at the gene ends were 6 bases for V and 1 base for J; bases not matched to a gene: 11. The CDR3 runs to 17 residues. Germline V CDR1 and CDR2: SNHLY, FYNNEI. CDR3 in amino acids: CASSVSRDRKTNEKLFF. The CDR3 bases are TGTGCCAGCAGCGTTAGCCGGGACAGAAAAACTAATGAAAAACTGTTTTTT.

This clonotype was observed a handful of times. This chain uses TRBV6-6 with TRBJ2-5; 9 bases map to TRBD2. Germline CDR1 and CDR2: MNHNY and SVGAGI (reference sequence). The CDR3 length is 15 residues. J gave up 5 bases and V 6 bases, and 10 bases lay outside the gene matches. This CDR3 reads CASRNSGSGKETQYF. The DNA of the CDR3 is TGTGCCAGCAGAAATAGCGGGAGCGGGAAGGAGACCCAGTACTTC.

In this sample, this clonotype turned up a few times. One end of the junction varies from germline; a read error may be responsible. This rearrangement joins TRBV3-1 to TRBJ1-6, with no clear D. The CDR3 loop spans 13 amino acids. Per germline, CDR1 LGHDT and CDR2 YNNKEL (reference sequence). CDR3 amino acids: CVSSLDFNSPLHF. CDR3 DNA sequence: TGTGTCAGCAGCCTGGACTTTAATTCACCCCTCCACTTT.

The table lists this clonotype with many counts. V usage is TRBV28 and J usage is TRBJ2-1; 10 bases align to TRBD1. The CDR3 has 16 residues. Germline V gene sequence: CDR1 MDHEN, CDR2 SYDVKM. Losses at the gene ends were 6 bases for V and 7 bases for J; bases not matched to a gene: 12. The CDR3, as DNA: TGTGCCAGCAGCCAGACAGGGGGCTCTTTTGGGAATGAGCAGTTCTTC. Residues: CASSQTGGSFGNEQFF. The full variable domain, in which reference TRBV28 and TRBJ2-1 provide the parts outside the CDR3, is DVKVTQSSRYLVKRTGEKVFLECVQDMDHENMFWYRQDPGLGLRLIYFSYDVKMKEKGDIPEGYSVSREKKERFSLILESASTNQTSMYLCASSQTGGSFGNEQFFGPGTRLTVL.

Many counts were recorded for this clonotype. The chain employs TRBV7-2 and TRBJ2-5; 10 bases agree with TRBD2. From germline, CDR1 is SGHTA and CDR2 FQGNSA. V dropped 5 bases and J dropped 4; count of bases not matched to a gene: 7. This CDR3 contains 15 residues. CDR3 sequence (DNA): TGTGCCAGCAGCCTTGGACTAGCGGAGGGAGAGACCCAGTACTTC. It translates to CASSLGLAEGETQYF. The entire variable domain, with the rest obtained from reference TRBV7-2 and TRBJ2-5, is as follows: GAGVSQSPSNKVTEKGKDVELRCDPISGHTALYWYRQSLGQGLEFLIYFQGNSAPDKSGLPSDRFSAERTGGSVSTLTIQRTQQEDSAVYLCASSLGLAEGETQYFGPGTRLLVL.

V gene TRBV20-1 combines with J gene TRBJ2-1, with D perhaps assigned TRBD1 or TRBD2 (6 bases each). V lost 8 bases, J lost 5 bases, and 22 bases lay in between. From germline, CDR1 is DFQATT and CDR2 SNEGSKA (reference sequence). This CDR3 is 15 amino acids long. The CDR3 DNA reads as TGCAGTCACCGAAGAAGTGGGGGGCTAAACAATGAGCAGTTCTTC. It translates to CSHRRSGGLNNEQFF.

Ten or more counts support this clonotype. The rearrangement links TRBV7-7 to TRBJ2-1; D is unresolved. Trimming pared 6 bases from V and 0 bases from J, leaving 18 bases between. CDR1 SSHAT and CDR2 FNYEAQ come from the germline V gene (reference sequence). The CDR3 spans 17 residues. The CDR3 loop reads CASSSSPTVNSYNEQFF. As DNA, the CDR3 is TGTGCCAGCAGTTCCTCTCCCACGGTCAACTCCTACAATGAGCAGTTCTTC.

This clonotype was counted ten times or more. V and J are TRBV19 and TRBJ2-3, with TRBD1 as a possible D gene (5 bases). The V end was cut by 5 bases, the J end by 5 bases, with 26 bases between. CDR1 LNHDA and CDR2 SQIVND come from the germline V gene (reference sequence). This CDR3 has 18 residues. The CDR3 DNA sequence: TGTGCCAGTAGTTATAGGGGCAACGAGGCGAACCAGGGAGATACGCAGTATTTT. Its translation: CASSYRGNEANQGDTQYF.

This clonotype was seen many times. This chain links TRBV6-2 or TRBV6-3 with TRBJ2-7; 10 bases fit TRBD2. Per the germline V gene, CDR1 is MNHEY and CDR2 is SVGEGT. There are 15 residues in the CDR3. Trimming removed 8 bases from V and 5 bases from J; junction bases left unmatched: 12. CDR3 sequence reads: CASGKGWGTSDEQYF. Here the CDR3 DNA reads TGTGCCAGCGGCAAAGGGTGGGGGACTAGCGACGAGCAGTACTTC.

V and J are TRBV12-3 or TRBV12-4 and TRBJ1-1, with a weak D call TRBD1 (5 bases). CDR3 size: 14 residues. Between the trimmed V and J ends, which lost 7 bases and 3 bases, there was a span of 15 bases. The CDR3 is CASTPGGSHTEAFF. The DNA for the CDR3 is TGTGCCAGCACCCCGGGGGGGAGCCACACTGAAGCTTTCTTT.

Ten or more counts support this clonotype. V is TRBV20-1 and J is TRBJ2-7; D is undetermined. Trimming shortened V by 5 bases and J by 0 bases, and 11 bases separated the two germline ends. Looked up from germline, CDR1 is DFQATT and CDR2 is SNEGSKA (reference sequence). This CDR3 is built from 13 residues. The CDR3 loop is CSAGDLSSYEQYF. CDR3 nucleotide sequence: TGCAGTGCTGGTGACCTGAGCTCCTACGAGCAGTACTTC.

This clonotype was recorded many times. The V call is TRBV6-5, the J call TRBJ1-1; D is possibly TRBD1 (6 bases). The CDR3 is 14 residues long. Trimming took 4 bases from V and 4 from J, leaving 13 bases between them. Germline assignment: CDR1 MNHEY and CDR2 SVGAGI. CDR3 nucleotide sequence: TGTGCCAGCAGTTTACAGGGTCGGGGCACTGAAGCTTTCTTT. Its translation is CASSLQGRGTEAFF.

This clonotype came up many times. V gene TRBV20-1 combines with J gene TRBJ2-1, with TRBD1 as a possible D gene (6 bases). The CDR3 has 14 residues. V lost 3 bases, J lost 4 bases, and 13 bases lay in between. CDR1 is DFQATT, CDR2 SNEGSKA, per germline (reference sequence). The CDR3: CSARGPTGYNEQFF. CDR3 DNA sequence: TGCAGTGCTAGGGGCCCCACAGGGTACAATGAGCAGTTCTTC.